The clone carrying this TCR beta chain was detected only a few times. Antigen specificity is unknown. Deletions cut 4 bases from V and 5 bases from J, with 21 bases between. CDR3 length: 16 residues. The germline V gene encodes CDR1 SGHVS and CDR2 FQNEAQ. MiXCR, applied by TCRdb to the RT-PCR reads, yields one record per CDR3 protein. The sample has 300,000 to 350,000 distinct CDR3 sequences; 21% are singletons. This record comes from a study of response to subunit inactivated influenza vaccine. Study conclusions and caveats: The authors suggested that few new T cells are recruited per seasonal influenza vaccination.

The chain couples TRBV7-8 to TRBJ2-7; possibly TRBD2 for D (5 bases). This TCR came from a man between 50 and 70 years old who received an inactivated influenza vaccine. This material consisted of PBMCs from blood, taken less than 22 months after vaccination. CDR3 DNA: TGTGCCAGCAGCTATAACCCCGGGGTAGCCGCCCACGAGCAGTACTTC. Amino acid sequence: CASSYNPGVAAHEQYF.